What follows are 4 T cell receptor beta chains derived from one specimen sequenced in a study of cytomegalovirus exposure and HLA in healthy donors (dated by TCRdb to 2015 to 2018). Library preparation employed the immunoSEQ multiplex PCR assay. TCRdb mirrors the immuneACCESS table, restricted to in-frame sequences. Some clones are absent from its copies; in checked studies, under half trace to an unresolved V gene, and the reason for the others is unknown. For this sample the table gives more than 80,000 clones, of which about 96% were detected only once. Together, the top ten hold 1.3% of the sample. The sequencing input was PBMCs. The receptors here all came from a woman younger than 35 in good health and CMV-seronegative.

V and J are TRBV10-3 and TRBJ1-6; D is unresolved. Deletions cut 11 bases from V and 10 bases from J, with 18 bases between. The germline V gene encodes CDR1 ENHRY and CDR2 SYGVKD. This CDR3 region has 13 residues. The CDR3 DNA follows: TGTGCCTCTTGGAATCAGGATGGATCACCCCTCCACTTT. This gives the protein CASWNQDGSPLHF.

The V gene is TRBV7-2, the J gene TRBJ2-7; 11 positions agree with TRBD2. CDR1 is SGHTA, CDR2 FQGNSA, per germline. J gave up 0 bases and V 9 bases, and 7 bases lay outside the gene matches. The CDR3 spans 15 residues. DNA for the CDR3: TGTGCCAGTTCGGTAGCGGGGGGGTTCTCCTACGAGCAGTACTTC. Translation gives CASSVAGGFSYEQYF.

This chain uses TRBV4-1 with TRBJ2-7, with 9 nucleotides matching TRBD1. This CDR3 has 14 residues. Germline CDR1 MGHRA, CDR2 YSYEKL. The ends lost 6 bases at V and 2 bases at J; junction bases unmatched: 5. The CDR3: CASSQDRGPYEQYF. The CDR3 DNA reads TGCGCCAGCAGTCAGGACAGGGGACCCTACGAGCAGTACTTC.

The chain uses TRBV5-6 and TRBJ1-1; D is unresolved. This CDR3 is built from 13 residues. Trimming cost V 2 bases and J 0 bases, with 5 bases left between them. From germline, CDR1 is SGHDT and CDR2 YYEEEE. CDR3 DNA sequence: TGTGCCAGCAGCTTCCCAATGAACACTGAAGCTTTCTTT. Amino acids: CASSFPMNTEAFF.